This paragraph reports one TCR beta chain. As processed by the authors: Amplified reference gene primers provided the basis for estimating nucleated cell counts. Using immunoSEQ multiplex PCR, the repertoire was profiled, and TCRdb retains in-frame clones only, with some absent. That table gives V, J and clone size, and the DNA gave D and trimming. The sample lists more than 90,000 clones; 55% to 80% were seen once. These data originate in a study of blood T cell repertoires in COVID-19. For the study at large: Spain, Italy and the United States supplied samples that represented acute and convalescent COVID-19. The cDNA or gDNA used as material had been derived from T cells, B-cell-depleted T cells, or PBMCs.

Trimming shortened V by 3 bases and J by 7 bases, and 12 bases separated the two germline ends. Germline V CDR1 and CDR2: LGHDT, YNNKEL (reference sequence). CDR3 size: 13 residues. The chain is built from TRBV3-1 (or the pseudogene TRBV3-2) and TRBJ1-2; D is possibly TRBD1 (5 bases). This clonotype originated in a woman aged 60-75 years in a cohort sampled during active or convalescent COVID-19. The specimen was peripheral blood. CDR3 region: CASSQDAGIGYTF. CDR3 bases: TGTGCCAGCAGCCAGGATGCAGGGATTGGCTACACCTTC.